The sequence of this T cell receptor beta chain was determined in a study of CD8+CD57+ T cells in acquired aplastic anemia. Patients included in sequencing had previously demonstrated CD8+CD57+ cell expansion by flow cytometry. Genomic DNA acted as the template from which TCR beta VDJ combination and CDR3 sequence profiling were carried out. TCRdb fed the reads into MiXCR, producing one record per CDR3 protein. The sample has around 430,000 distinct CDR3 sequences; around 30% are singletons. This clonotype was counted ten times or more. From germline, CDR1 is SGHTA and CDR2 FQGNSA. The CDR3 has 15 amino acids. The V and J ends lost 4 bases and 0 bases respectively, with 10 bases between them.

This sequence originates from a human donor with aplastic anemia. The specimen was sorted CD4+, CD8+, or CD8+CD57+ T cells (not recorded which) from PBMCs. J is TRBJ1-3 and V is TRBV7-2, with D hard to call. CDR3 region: CASSSPMSSGNTIYF. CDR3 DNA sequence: TGTGCCAGCAGCTCCCCCATGTCCTCTGGAAACACCATATATTTT.